This note documents a single T cell receptor (beta chain) sequence. The source of the sample is a study of T-cell reconstitution after alpha-beta-depleted transplantation in children. The TCRbeta library incorporated unique molecular identifiers. Each CDR3 protein is one row after TCRdb ran MiXCR on the PCR reads. The table shows about 420,000 distinct CDR3 sequences, with 11% occurring only once. The specimen comprised PBMCs from the stem cell graft donor, sampled from the stem cell graft. The receptor was isolated from a human donor who donated a stem cell graft to a child with acute myeloid leukemia.

CDR3 nucleotides: TGTGCCAGCAGCTTTAGGGGTCCGGACACTGAAGCTTTCTTT. Translation gives CASSFRGPDTEAFF. This chain joins TRBV7-8 and TRBJ1-1; possible D gene TRBD1, 5 bases. Trimming cost V 3 bases and J 3 bases, with 11 bases left between them. This CDR3 has 14 amino acids. The germline V gene has CDR1 SGHVS and CDR2 FQNEAQ.